This paragraph covers one T cell receptor (beta chain) sequence. Its antigen is undetermined. The entry originates in a study of a mutant IDH1 vaccine in newly diagnosed glioma. Study overall: Onset of vaccination occurred 4-6 weeks following radiotherapy alone, or with temozolomide cycles.

Time point of the sample: week 11, during vaccination. Every single dose of the vaccine, 300 ug of mutant IDH1 20-mer peptide, came with topical imiquimod. New IDH1-mutant, ATRX-lost WHO grade 3 or 4 astrocytomas occurred in donors. This CDR3 contains 17 residues. CDR1 is SGHRS and CDR2 is YFSETQ in the germline V gene. Trimming pared 2 bases from V and 5 bases from J, leaving 20 bases between. Profiling relied on immunoSEQ multiplex PCR, and the TCRdb table lists in-frame clones only, not all of them. The sample has roughly 120,000 clones, over 75% seen once. V and J are TRBV5-1 and TRBJ2-1; tentative D call: TRBD2 (6 bases). This sample comprised PBMCs, obtained from a glioma patient whose treatment included an IDH1 peptide vaccine. The clonotype originates from a man between 40 and 49 years old with glioma. The CDR3: CASSFSPAGTSDNEQFF. In DNA form, the CDR3 reads TGCGCCAGCAGCTTTTCCCCCGCCGGGACTTCGGACAATGAGCAGTTCTTC.